This TCR beta chain was observed in a study of blood T cell repertoires in COVID-19. Germline V lookup: CDR1 SGHRS, CDR2 YFSETQ. The CDR3 totals 17 residues. Trimming took off 4 bases at V and 0 bases at J, with 18 bases between the two ends. Clones were read by immunoSEQ multiplex PCR, and TCRdb kept only the in-frame ones, dropping some. The data show approximately 59,000 clones, approximately 87% seen once. This TCR derives from a man aged 40-49 years with active COVID-19. Sequenced input: peripheral blood. This chain joins TRBV5-1 and TRBJ2-3; D not certain. This chain's CDR3 is CASSIGADTSSTDTQYF. The CDR3 nucleotides read TGCGCCAGCAGCATTGGCGCGGATACTTCTAGCACAGATACGCAGTATTTT.